This is a list of T cell receptor beta chains from one sample in a study of T cell responses to AZD1222 COVID-19 vaccine. Clones were sequenced by immunoSEQ multiplex PCR, and TCRdb holds only the in-frame ones, with some missing. The repertoire holds approximately 80,000 clones, with roughly 85% as singletons. Material: peripheral blood, obtained 28 days after the second AZD1222 dose. The receptors were gathered from an adult who received the AZD1222 COVID-19 vaccine. The conserved cysteine and the conserved F or W are not part of the CDR3 here. The D gene is left open where the match is weak. The size field is filled for only some rows; it gives once, few, many or a size class.

len	abundance	d_gene	j_gene	v_gene	CDR3aa
14	NA	TRBD2	TRBJ2-1	TRBV12-5	ASGLVGGSSYNEQF
12	NA	NA	TRBJ2-1	TRBV27	ASSFYTHGNEQF
14	NA	TRBD2	TRBJ2-1	TRBV27	ASSTGLAGGYNEQF
15	NA	NA	TRBJ1-6	TRBV7-3	ASSLRGQGSYNSPLH
13	NA	NA	TRBJ1-1	TRBV6-2/TRBV6-3	ASSALGRVKTEAF
11	NA	NA	TRBJ1-1	TRBV7-2	ASSSVGGTEAF
12	NA	NA	TRBJ2-3	TRBV29-1	SVENPASSDTQY
12	NA	NA	TRBJ2-3	TRBV7-7	ASSFGSGTDTQY
12	NA	NA	TRBJ1-1	TRBV5-1	ASSLEVSNTEAF
11	NA	NA	TRBJ1-2	TRBV7-9	ASSERGAGGYT
13	once	TRBD1	TRBJ1-2	TRBV6-1	ASSEPGQGDYGYT
14	NA	TRBD1	TRBJ2-7	TRBV5-5	ASSRVGGTGPYEQY
12	NA	TRBD1	TRBJ1-6	TRBV28	ASRRQGMTSPLH
14	NA	NA	TRBJ1-6	TRBV15	ATSRDSTGRNSPLH
14	NA	TRBD1	TRBJ1-2	TRBV7-3	ASSLSGGDTTYGYT
11	NA	NA	TRBJ2-1	TRBV7-2	ASSLASDNEQF
13	NA	NA	TRBJ1-1	TRBV4-1	ASSQEWGTNTEAF
13	NA	TRBD1	TRBJ1-6	TRBV7-6	ASSFGTGYNSPLH
13	NA	NA	TRBJ2-3	TRBV3-1/TRBV3-2	ASSQVTLSTDTQY
11	NA	NA	TRBJ1-2	TRBV24-1	ATSDSRVGGYT
12	NA	TRBD2	TRBJ2-7	TRBV5-4	ASSLRLAGGEQY
12	NA	TRBD1	TRBJ2-1	TRBV19	ATRDRGFVGEQF
12	NA	NA	TRBJ2-6	TRBV7-2	ASSLTLGANVLT
10	NA	NA	TRBJ2-7	TRBV30	AWRVSSYEQY
11	few	NA	TRBJ1-6	TRBV18	ASSPNKNSPLH
12	NA	NA	TRBJ2-1	TRBV6-5	ASLRTTSKDEQF
13	NA	TRBD1	TRBJ2-4	TRBV11-1	ASSHTNGQGNIQY
14	NA	NA	TRBJ1-4	TRBV4-1	ASSQVEGQANEKLF
16	once	TRBD2	TRBJ2-3	TRBV28	ASSLFTSGGAITDTQY
13	NA	NA	TRBJ1-1	TRBV27	ASIPSRGMNTEAF
13	few	NA	TRBJ2-1	TRBV7-3	ASSLLAGLNNEQF
13	few	TRBD1	TRBJ2-5	TRBV7-9	ASSTRTGGRETQY
11	NA	TRBD1	TRBJ1-4	TRBV18	ASSPGTEEKLF
12	NA	NA	TRBJ2-3	TRBV10-2	ASSRDFPTDTQY
12	NA	NA	TRBJ1-1	TRBV5-1	ASSLSVFNTEAF
12	NA	TRBD1	TRBJ1-2	TRBV29-1	SVEETDRDAGYT
13	NA	NA	TRBJ1-2	TRBV4-3	ASSQDSQWSYGYT
14	NA	NA	TRBJ1-1	TRBV11-3	ASSLGAGSPNTEAF
16	NA	TRBD1	TRBJ1-2	TRBV5-4	ASSLGAAARQGLRGYT
9	NA	NA	TRBJ1-2	TRBV2	ASRGFGGYT
13	NA	NA	TRBJ2-7	TRBV6-2/TRBV6-3	ASSPGGWGTYEQY
12	NA	NA	TRBJ1-1	TRBV27	ASSFTGGGTEAF
13	NA	NA	TRBJ1-1	TRBV30	AWSAGVDERSEAF
10	NA	NA	TRBJ2-2	TRBV28	ASSLGPGELF
11	NA	NA	TRBJ1-1	TRBV28	ASSLGISTEAF
14	NA	NA	TRBJ2-6	TRBV4-3	ASSQDSGTGANVLT
11	NA	TRBD1	TRBJ1-6	TRBV5-5	ASSFTGDSPLH
15	NA	TRBD2	TRBJ2-7	TRBV27	ASSFTSSGLSSYEQY
14	NA	TRBD2	TRBJ2-7	TRBV18	ASSHSTSGGSYEQY
13	few	TRBD1	TRBJ1-3	TRBV19	ASSTDRSRGNTIY
11	NA	NA	TRBJ2-2	TRBV2	ASSDLGTGELF
12	NA	NA	TRBJ1-5	TRBV27	ASSLRDSNQPQH
13	NA	TRBD1	TRBJ2-6	TRBV6-5	ASGQGMAGANVLT
12	NA	TRBD1	TRBJ1-6	TRBV3-1/TRBV3-2	ASSQGTGNSPLH
15	NA	TRBD1	TRBJ2-6	TRBV27	ASRLGTGVIGANVLT
17	NA	NA	TRBJ2-6	TRBV2	ASSALGSPSSSGANVLT
13	NA	NA	TRBJ2-1	TRBV6-4	ASKRTPMSTDEQF
13	NA	NA	TRBJ2-7	TRBV28	ASSTLRHRAREQY
14	NA	NA	TRBJ2-2	TRBV18	ASSAFLGRGTGELF
12	NA	TRBD1	TRBJ1-5	TRBV30	AWSVDRGNQPQH